A selection of T cell receptor beta chains follows, all from one sample in a study of cytomegalovirus exposure and HLA in healthy donors. Libraries were prepared by immunoSEQ multiplex PCR; TCRdb keeps only in-frame clonotypes and omits some of them. The top ten hold over 13% of the sample, which has under 100,000 clones, roughly two thirds seen once. The sample comprised PBMCs. These receptors originate from a woman aged 50 to 60 in good health and CMV-seropositive. The CDR3 runs from the conserved cysteine through the conserved F or W. D genes are given only for firm matches. Clone size, where shown, is once, few, many, or a class for clones that have expanded.

j_call: TRBJ1-4
d_call: .
v_call: TRBV4-3
clone_size: .
cdr3_aa: CASSQDSQEKLFF
cdr3_nt: TGCGCCAGCAGCCAAGATTCCCAAGAAAAACTGTTTTTT

j_call: TRBJ2-3
d_call: TRBD2
v_call: TRBV7-2
clone_size: .
cdr3_aa: CASSPFGTSGRSSTDTQYF
cdr3_nt: TGTGCCAGCAGCCCATTCGGGACTAGCGGGAGATCTAGCACAGATACGCAGTATTTT

j_call: TRBJ1-5
d_call: TRBD1
v_call: TRBV7-6
clone_size: .
cdr3_aa: CASSRMTGGLQPQHF
cdr3_nt: TGTGCCAGCAGTCGAATGACAGGGGGCCTTCAGCCCCAGCATTTT

j_call: TRBJ2-2
d_call: .
v_call: TRBV28
clone_size: .
cdr3_aa: CASSRNSGELFF
cdr3_nt: TGTGCCAGCAGCCGGAACAGCGGGGAGCTGTTTTTT

j_call: TRBJ2-7
d_call: .
v_call: TRBV6-5
clone_size: .
cdr3_aa: CASSNGGGEQYF
cdr3_nt: TGTGCCAGCAGCAACGGTGGAGGCGAGCAGTACTTC

j_call: TRBJ2-7
d_call: TRBD2
v_call: TRBV11-2
clone_size: .
cdr3_aa: CASSRTSGRAYEQYF
cdr3_nt: TGTGCCAGCAGTCGGACTAGCGGGAGGGCCTACGAGCAGTACTTC

j_call: TRBJ2-1
d_call: TRBD2
v_call: TRBV13
clone_size: few
cdr3_aa: CASSKKSGSYNEQFF
cdr3_nt: TGTGCCAGCTCTAAAAAAAGCGGGAGTTACAATGAGCAGTTCTTC

j_call: TRBJ2-7
d_call: .
v_call: TRBV4-3
clone_size: .
cdr3_aa: CASSQDWSGQHLADHLYEQYF
cdr3_nt: TGCGCCAGCAGCCAAGATTGGTCGGGACAACACCTAGCGGACCACCTCTACGAGCAGTACTTC

j_call: TRBJ1-4
d_call: .
v_call: TRBV5-5
clone_size: .
cdr3_aa: CASSLEGRDEKLFF
cdr3_nt: TGTGCCAGCAGCTTGGAGGGGAGGGATGAAAAACTGTTTTTT

j_call: TRBJ2-7
d_call: .
v_call: TRBV28
clone_size: .
cdr3_aa: CASSLRSGEQYEQYF
cdr3_nt: TGTGCCAGCAGTTTAAGATCAGGGGAGCAGTACGAGCAGTACTTC

j_call: TRBJ1-4
d_call: .
v_call: TRBV7-2
clone_size: .
cdr3_aa: CASSFLGSLSTNEKLFF
cdr3_nt: TGTGCCAGCAGCTTCCTGGGCAGCCTGTCAACTAATGAAAAACTGTTTTTT

j_call: TRBJ1-1
d_call: .
v_call: TRBV5-1
clone_size: .
cdr3_aa: CASSFKGRGDTEAFF
cdr3_nt: TGCGCCAGCAGCTTTAAGGGGCGGGGGGACACTGAAGCTTTCTTT

j_call: TRBJ2-3
d_call: .
v_call: TRBV5-8
clone_size: .
cdr3_aa: CASSLAGTDTQYF
cdr3_nt: TGTGCCAGCAGCTTGGCAGGCACAGATACGCAGTATTTT

j_call: TRBJ1-1
d_call: .
v_call: TRBV28
clone_size: .
cdr3_aa: CASSFVARLNTEAFF
cdr3_nt: TGTGCCAGCAGTTTTGTTGCCAGGCTGAACACTGAAGCTTTCTTT

j_call: TRBJ2-3
d_call: TRBD2
v_call: TRBV11-3
clone_size: once
cdr3_aa: CASSRGGIAGGGDTQYF
cdr3_nt: TGTGCCAGCAGCCGAGGAGGTATTGCGGGAGGAGGAGATACGCAGTATTTT

j_call: TRBJ2-7
d_call: TRBD2
v_call: TRBV5-6
clone_size: .
cdr3_aa: CASSFRGLGYEQYF
cdr3_nt: TGTGCCAGCAGTTTTCGGGGACTAGGGTACGAGCAGTACTTC

j_call: TRBJ2-5
d_call: TRBD2
v_call: TRBV6-1
clone_size: .
cdr3_aa: CASSSGLAGWETQYF
cdr3_nt: TGTGCCAGCAGCAGCGGACTAGCGGGCTGGGAGACCCAGTACTTC

j_call: TRBJ1-3
d_call: .
v_call: TRBV30
clone_size: .
cdr3_aa: CAWALRNTIYF
cdr3_nt: TGTGCCTGGGCACTCAGAAACACCATATATTTT